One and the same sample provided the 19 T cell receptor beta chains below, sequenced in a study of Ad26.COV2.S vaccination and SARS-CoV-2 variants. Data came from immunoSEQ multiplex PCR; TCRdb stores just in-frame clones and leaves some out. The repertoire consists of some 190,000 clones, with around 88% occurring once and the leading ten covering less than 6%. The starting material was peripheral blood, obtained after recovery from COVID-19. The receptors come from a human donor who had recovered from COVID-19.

In DNA form, the CDR3 reads TGCGCCAGCAGTGAACGCGCGGGTGCCCTCTACAATGAGCAGTTCTTC. Its protein product is CASSERAGALYNEQFF. This chain links TRBV10-1 with TRBJ2-1; maybe TRBD2 (5 bases). Trimming took off 3 bases at V and 3 bases at J, with 15 bases between the two ends. The CDR3 is made up of 16 amino acids. Germline CDR1 reads WNHNN; CDR2 reads SYGVQD (reference sequence).

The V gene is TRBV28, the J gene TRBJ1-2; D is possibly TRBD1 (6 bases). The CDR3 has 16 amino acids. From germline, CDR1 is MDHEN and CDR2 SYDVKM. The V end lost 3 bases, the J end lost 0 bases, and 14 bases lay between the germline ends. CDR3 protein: CASSLGDTSSNYGYTF. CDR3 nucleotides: TGTGCCAGCAGTTTGGGGGACACCTCCTCTAACTATGGCTACACCTTC.

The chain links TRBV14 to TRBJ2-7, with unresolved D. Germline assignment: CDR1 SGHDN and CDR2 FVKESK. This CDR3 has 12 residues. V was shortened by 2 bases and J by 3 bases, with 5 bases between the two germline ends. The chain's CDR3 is CASSQFNYEQYF. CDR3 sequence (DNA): TGTGCCAGCAGCCAATTCAACTACGAGCAGTACTTC.

The CDR3 coding sequence is TGTGCCAGCAGTTACCCCCTCGAGTCGAATTCACCCCTCCACTTT. This codes for CASSYPLESNSPLHF. The rearrangement joins TRBV6-2 or TRBV6-3 to TRBJ1-6; no firm D call. Looked up from germline, CDR1 is MNHEY and CDR2 is SVGEGT. CDR3 size: 15 residues. V lost 2 bases to trimming and J lost 7 bases, with 12 bases between them.

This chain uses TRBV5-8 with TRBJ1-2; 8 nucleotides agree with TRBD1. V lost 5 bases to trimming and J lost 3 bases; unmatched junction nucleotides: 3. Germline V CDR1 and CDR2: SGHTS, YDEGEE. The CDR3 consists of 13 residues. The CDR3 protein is CASSQDRDYGYTF. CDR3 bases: TGTGCCAGCAGTCAGGACAGGGACTATGGCTACACCTTC.

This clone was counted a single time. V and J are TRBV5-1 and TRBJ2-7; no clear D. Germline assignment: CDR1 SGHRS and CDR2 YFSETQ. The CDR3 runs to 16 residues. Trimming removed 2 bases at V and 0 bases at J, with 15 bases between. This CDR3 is CASSLGVGRSSYEQYF. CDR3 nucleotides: TGCGCCAGCAGCTTAGGTGTGGGTAGGAGCTCCTACGAGCAGTACTTC.

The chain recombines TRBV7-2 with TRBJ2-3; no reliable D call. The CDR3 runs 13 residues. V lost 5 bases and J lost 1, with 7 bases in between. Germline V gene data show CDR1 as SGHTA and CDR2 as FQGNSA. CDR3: CASSARGTDTQYF. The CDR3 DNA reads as TGTGCCAGCAGCGCCCGGGGCACAGATACGCAGTATTTT.

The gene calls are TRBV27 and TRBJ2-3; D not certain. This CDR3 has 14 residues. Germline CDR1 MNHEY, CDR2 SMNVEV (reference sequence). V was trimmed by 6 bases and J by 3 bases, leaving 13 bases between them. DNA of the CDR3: TGTGCCAGCAGCCACTTACCCGGGACAGATACGCAGTATTTT. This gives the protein CASSHLPGTDTQYF.

The CDR3 loop is CASSFSGRPYEQYF. DNA of the CDR3: TGTGCCAGCAGTTTTAGCGGGAGACCCTACGAGCAGTACTTC. This rearrangement joins TRBV27 to TRBJ2-7; 9 bases map to TRBD2. Germline-derived CDR1 and CDR2 are MNHEY and SMNVEV (reference sequence). The CDR3 has 14 amino acids. J lost 2 bases, V lost 3 bases, and 2 bases had no gene match.

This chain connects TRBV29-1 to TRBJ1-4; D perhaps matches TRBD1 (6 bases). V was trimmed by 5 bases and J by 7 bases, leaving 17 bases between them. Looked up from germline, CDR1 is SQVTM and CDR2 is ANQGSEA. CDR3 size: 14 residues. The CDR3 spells CSVRGGAVGEKLFF. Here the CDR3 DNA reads TGCAGCGTTCGGGGGGGGGCAGTAGGTGAAAAACTGTTTTTT.

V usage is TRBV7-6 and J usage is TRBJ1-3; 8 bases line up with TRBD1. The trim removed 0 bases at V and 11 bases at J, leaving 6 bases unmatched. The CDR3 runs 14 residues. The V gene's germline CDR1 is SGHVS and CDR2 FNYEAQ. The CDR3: CASSLARTGLAIYF. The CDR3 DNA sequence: TGTGCCAGCAGCTTAGCCAGGACAGGGTTGGCCATATATTTT.

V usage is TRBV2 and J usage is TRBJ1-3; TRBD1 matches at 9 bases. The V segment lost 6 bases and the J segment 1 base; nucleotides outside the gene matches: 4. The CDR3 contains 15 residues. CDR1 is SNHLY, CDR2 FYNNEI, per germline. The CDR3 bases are TGTGCCAGCAGCACAGGGGGCTCGTCTGGAAACACCATATATTTT. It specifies CASSTGGSSGNTIYF.

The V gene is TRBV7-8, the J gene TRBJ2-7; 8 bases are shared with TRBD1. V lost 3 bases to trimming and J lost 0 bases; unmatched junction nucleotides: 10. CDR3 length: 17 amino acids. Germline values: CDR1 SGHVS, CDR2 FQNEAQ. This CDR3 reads CASSFGQGGLSSYEQYF. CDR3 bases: TGTGCCAGCAGCTTCGGACAGGGCGGTCTAAGCTCCTACGAGCAGTACTTC.

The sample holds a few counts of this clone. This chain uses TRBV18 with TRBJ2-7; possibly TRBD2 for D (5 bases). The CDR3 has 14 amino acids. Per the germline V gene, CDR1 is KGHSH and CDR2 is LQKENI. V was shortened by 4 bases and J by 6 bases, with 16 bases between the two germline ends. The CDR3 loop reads CASSLGGGSGEQYF. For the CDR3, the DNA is TGTGCCAGCTCACTCGGTGGAGGCTCGGGCGAGCAGTACTTC.

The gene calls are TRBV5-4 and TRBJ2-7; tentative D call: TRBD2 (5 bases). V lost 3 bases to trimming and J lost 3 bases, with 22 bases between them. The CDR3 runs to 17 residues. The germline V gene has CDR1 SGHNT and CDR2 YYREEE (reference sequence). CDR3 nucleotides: TGTGCCAGCAGCTCGGGGAAAATTAAGTCCTTTTTCTACGAGCAGTACTTC. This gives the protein CASSSGKIKSFFYEQYF.

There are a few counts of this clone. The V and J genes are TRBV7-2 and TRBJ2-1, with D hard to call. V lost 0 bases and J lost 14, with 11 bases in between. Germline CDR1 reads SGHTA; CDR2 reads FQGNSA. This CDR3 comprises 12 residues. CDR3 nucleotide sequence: TGTGCCAGCAGCTTAGCGCCTTCCCACGAGTTCTTC. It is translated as CASSLAPSHEFF.

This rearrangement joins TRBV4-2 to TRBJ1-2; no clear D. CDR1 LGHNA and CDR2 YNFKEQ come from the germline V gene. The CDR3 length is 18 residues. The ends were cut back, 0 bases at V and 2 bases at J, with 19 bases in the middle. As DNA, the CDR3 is TGTGCCAGCAGCCAAGATTTGTCCGGCCTTTCGATGAACTATGGCTACACCTTC. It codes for CASSQDLSGLSMNYGYTF.

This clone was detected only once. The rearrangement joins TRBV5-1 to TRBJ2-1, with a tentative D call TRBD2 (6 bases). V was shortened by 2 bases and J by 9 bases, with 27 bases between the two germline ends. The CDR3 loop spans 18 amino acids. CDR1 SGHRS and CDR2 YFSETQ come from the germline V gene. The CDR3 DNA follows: TGCGCCAGCAGCTTAACGTTCTCGCGGGGACGTAAGATGGCTGAGCAGTTCTTC. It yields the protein CASSLTFSRGRKMAEQFF.

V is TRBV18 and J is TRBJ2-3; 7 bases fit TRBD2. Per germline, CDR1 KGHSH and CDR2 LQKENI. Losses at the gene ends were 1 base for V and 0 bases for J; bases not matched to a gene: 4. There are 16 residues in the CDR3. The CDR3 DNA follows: TGTGCCAGCTCACCACTGGCGCGGGGGAGCACAGATACGCAGTATTTT. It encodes CASSPLARGSTDTQYF.